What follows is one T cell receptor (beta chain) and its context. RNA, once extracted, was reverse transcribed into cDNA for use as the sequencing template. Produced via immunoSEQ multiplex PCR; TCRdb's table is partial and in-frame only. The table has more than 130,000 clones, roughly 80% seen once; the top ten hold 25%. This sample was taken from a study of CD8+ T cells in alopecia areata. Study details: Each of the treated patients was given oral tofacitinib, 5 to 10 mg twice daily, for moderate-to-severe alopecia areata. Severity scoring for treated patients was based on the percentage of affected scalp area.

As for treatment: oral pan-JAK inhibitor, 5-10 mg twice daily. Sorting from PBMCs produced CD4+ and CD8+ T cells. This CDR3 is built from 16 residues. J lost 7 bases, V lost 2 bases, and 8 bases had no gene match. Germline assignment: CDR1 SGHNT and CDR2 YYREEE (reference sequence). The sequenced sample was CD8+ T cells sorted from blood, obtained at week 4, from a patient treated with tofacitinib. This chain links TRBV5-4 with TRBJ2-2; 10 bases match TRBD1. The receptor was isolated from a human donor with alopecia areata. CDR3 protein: CASSLGTGAFGGELFF. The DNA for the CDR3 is TGTGCCAGCAGCTTAGGGACAGGGGCTTTCGGCGGGGAGCTGTTTTTT. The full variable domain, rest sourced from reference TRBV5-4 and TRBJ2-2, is ETGVTQSPTHLIKTRGQQVTLRCSSQSGHNTVSWYQQALGQGPQFIFQYYREEENGRGNFPPRFSGLQFPNYSSELNVNALELDDSALYLCASSLGTGAFGGELFFGEGSRLTVL.